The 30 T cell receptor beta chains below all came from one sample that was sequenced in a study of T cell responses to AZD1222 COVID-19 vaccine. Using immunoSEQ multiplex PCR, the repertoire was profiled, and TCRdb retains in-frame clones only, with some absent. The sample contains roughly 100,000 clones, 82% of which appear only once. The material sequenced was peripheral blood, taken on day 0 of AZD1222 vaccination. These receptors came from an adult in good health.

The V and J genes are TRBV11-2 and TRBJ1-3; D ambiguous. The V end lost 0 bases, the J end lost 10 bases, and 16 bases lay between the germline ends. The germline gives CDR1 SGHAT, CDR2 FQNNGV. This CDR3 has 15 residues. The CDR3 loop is CASSLDVWRVETIYF. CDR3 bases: TGTGCCAGCAGCTTAGATGTGTGGAGGGTTGAGACCATATATTTT.

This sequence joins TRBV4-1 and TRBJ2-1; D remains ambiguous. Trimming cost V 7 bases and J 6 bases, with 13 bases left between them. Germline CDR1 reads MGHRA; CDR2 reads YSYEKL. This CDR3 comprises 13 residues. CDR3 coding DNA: TGCGCCAGCAACGGCCAGAAAGCCAATGAGCAGTTCTTC. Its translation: CASNGQKANEQFF.

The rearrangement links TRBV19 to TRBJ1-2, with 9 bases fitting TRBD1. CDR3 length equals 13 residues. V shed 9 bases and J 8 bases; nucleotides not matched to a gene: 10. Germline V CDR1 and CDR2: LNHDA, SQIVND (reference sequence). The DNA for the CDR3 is TGTGCCAGCCTAACGGACAGGGGTCAAGGCTACACCTTC. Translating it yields CASLTDRGQGYTF.

The CDR3 region has the DNA TGTGCCAGCACCGACCGACTAGCGGGGGGTTACTCCTACAATGAGCAGTTCTTC. It encodes CASTDRLAGGYSYNEQFF. This rearrangement joins TRBV27 to TRBJ2-1; 13 bases are a match to TRBD2. The junction had 9 bases not matched to a gene; V was cut back by 7 bases and J by 0 bases. The germline CDR1 and CDR2 sequences are MNHEY and SMNVEV (reference sequence). CDR3 length equals 18 residues.

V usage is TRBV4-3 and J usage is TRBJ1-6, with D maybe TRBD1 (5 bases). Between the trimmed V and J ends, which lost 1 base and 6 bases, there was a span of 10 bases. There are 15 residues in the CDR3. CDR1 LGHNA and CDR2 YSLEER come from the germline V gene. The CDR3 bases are TGCGCCAGCAGCCAAGCGACAGAGGTTAATTCACCCCTCCACTTT. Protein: CASSQATEVNSPLHF.

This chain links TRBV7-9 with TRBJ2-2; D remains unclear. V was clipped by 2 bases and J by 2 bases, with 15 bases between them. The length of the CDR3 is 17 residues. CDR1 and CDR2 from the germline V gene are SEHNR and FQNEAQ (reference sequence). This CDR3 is CASSLSPRRKNTGELFF. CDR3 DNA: TGTGCCAGCAGCTTATCGCCTCGACGGAAAAACACCGGGGAGCTGTTTTTT.

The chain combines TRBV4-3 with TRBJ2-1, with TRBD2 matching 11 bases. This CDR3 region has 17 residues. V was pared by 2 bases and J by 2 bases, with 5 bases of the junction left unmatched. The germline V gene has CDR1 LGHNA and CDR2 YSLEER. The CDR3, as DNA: TGCGCCAGCAGCCAAAGGTCTAGCGGGGGGACCTACAATGAGCAGTTCTTC. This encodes CASSQRSSGGTYNEQFF.

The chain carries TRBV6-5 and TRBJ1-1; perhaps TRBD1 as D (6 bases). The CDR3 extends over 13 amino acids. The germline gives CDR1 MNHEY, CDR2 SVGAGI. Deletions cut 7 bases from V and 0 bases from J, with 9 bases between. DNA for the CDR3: TGTGCCAGCACCGGACAGATGAACACTGAAGCTTTCTTT. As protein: CASTGQMNTEAFF.

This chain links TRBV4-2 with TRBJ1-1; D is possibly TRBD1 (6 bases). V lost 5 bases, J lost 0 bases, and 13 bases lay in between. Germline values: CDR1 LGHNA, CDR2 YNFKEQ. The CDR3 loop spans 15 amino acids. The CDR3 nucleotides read TGTGCCAGCAGCAGGGGGGGGGACTTGAACACTGAAGCTTTCTTT. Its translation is CASSRGGDLNTEAFF.

CDR3 bases: TGTGCCAGCAGCAAGCGAGACGCCGAGAACCAAGAGACCCAGTACTTC. It specifies CASSKRDAENQETQYF. The rearrangement joins TRBV21-1 to TRBJ2-5. TRBV21-1 is labeled a pseudogene. The CDR3 totals 16 residues.

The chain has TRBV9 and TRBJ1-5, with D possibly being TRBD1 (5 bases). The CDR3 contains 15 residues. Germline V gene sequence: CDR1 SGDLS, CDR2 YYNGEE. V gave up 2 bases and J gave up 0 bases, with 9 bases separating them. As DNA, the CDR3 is TGTGCCAGCAGCGTCGGGGCCGATAGCAATCAGCCCCAGCATTTT. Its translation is CASSVGADSNQPQHF. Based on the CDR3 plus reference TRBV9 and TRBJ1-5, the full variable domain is DSGVTQTPKHLITATGQRVTLRCSPRSGDLSVYWYQQSLDQGLQFLIQYYNGEERAKGNILERFSAQQFPDLHSELNLSSLELGDSALYFCASSVGADSNQPQHFGDGTRLSIL.

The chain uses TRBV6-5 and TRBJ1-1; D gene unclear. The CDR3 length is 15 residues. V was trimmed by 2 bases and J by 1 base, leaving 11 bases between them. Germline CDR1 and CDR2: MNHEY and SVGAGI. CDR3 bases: TGTGCCAGCAGTTACAGGTCGACCGCGAACACTGAAGCTTTCTTT. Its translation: CASSYRSTANTEAFF.

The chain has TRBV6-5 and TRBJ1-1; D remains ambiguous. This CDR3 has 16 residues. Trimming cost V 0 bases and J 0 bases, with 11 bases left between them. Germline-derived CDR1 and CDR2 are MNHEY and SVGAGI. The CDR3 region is CASSYSSISMNTEAFF. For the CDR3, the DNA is TGTGCCAGCAGTTACTCGTCCATTTCCATGAACACTGAAGCTTTCTTT.

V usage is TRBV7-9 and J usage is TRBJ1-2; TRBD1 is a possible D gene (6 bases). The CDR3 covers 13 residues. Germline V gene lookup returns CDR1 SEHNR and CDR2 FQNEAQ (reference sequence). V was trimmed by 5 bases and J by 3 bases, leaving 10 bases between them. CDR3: CASSKRQDYGYTF. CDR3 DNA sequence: TGTGCCAGCAGCAAACGACAGGACTATGGCTACACCTTC.

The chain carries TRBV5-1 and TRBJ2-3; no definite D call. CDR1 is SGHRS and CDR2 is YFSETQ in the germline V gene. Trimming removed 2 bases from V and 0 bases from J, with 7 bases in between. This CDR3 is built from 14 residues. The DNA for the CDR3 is TGCGCCAGCAGCTTTTTCGCGAGCACAGATACGCAGTATTTT. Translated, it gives CASSFFASTDTQYF.

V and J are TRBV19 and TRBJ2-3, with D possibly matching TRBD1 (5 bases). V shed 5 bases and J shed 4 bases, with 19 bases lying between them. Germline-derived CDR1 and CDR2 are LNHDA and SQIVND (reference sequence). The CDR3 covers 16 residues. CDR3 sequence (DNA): TGTGCCAGTAGTTACCGGAAGAGCAGGGCTGCAGATACGCAGTATTTT. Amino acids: CASSYRKSRAADTQYF.

The CDR3 here is CASSQSRGATGELFF. As DNA, the CDR3 is TGTGCCAGCAGCCAGTCTCGGGGGGCCACCGGGGAGCTGTTTTTT. The rearrangement joins TRBV4-2 to TRBJ2-2, with a weak D call TRBD2 (7 bases). V lost 3 bases to trimming and J lost 4 bases, with 12 bases between them. The CDR3 runs to 15 residues. Germline V gene data show CDR1 as LGHNA and CDR2 as YNFKEQ.

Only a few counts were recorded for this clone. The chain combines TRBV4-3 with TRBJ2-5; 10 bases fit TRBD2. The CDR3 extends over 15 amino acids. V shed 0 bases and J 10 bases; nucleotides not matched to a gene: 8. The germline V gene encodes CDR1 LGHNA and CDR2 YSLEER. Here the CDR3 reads CASSQDMASGGGQYF. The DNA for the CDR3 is TGCGCCAGCAGCCAAGATATGGCTAGCGGGGGTGGCCAGTACTTC.

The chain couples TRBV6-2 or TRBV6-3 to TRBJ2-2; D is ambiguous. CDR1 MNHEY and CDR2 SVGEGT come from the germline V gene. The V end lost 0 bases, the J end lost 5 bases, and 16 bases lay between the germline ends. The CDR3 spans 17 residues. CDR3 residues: CASSYSSGRTETGELFF. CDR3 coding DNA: TGTGCCAGCAGTTACTCGAGTGGCAGGACGGAAACCGGGGAGCTGTTTTTT.

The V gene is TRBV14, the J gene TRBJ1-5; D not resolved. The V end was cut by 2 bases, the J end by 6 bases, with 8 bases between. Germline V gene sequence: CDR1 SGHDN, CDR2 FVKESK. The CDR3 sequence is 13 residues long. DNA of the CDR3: TGTGCCAGCAGCCAAATGACGGGTCAGCCCCAGCATTTT. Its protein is CASSQMTGQPQHF.

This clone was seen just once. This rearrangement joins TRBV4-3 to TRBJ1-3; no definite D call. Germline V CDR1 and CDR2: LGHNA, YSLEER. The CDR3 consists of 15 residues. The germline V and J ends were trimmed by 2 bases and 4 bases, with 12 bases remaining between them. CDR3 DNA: TGCGCCAGCAGCCAAACCCTCGCCTGGGGAAACACCATATATTTT. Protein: CASSQTLAWGNTIYF.

The CDR3 nucleotides are TGTGCCAGCAGCCAAGGGGAAGCGCCCAGCACAGATACGCAGTATTTT. This codes for CASSQGEAPSTDTQYF. V usage is TRBV4-2 and J usage is TRBJ2-3; D remains ambiguous. CDR3 length: 16 amino acids. The V gene lost 1 base and the J gene lost 0 bases, with 11 bases spanning the gap. Germline V CDR1 and CDR2: LGHNA, YNFKEQ.

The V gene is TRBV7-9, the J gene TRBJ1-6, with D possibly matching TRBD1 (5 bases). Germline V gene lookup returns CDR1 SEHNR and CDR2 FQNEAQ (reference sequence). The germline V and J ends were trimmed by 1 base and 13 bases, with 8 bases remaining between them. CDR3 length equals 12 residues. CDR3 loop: CASSLDGAPLHF. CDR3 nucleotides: TGTGCCAGCAGCTTAGATGGGGCGCCCCTCCACTTT.

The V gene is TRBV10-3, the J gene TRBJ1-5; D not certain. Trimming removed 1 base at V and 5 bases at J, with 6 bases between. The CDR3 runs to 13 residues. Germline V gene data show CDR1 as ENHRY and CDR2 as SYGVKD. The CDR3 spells CAISEYTYQPQHF. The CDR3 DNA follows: TGTGCCATCAGTGAGTACACCTATCAGCCCCAGCATTTT.

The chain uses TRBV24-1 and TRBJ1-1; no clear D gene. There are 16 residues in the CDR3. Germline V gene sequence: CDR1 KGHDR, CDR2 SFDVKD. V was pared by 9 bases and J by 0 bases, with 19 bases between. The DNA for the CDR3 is TGTGCCACCCCCCCCGGATCAGCTATAATGAACACTGAAGCTTTCTTT. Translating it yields CATPPGSAIMNTEAFF.

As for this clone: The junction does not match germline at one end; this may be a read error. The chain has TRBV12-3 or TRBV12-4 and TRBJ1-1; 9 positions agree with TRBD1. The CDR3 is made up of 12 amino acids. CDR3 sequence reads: CASSFTPGTGTF. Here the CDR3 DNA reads TGTGCCAGCAGTTTTACCCCCGGGACAGGGACTTTT.

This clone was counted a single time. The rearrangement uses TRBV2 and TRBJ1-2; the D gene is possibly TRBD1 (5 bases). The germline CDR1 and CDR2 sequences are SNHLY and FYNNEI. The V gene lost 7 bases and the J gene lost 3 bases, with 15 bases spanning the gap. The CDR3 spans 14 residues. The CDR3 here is CASNEGPGDYGYTF. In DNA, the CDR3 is TGTGCCAGCAACGAGGGGCCGGGTGACTATGGCTACACCTTC.

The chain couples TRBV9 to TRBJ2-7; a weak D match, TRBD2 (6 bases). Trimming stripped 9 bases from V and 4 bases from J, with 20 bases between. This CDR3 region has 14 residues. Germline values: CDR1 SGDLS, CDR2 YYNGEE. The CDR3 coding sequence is TGTGCCACACAGCCCGGCGGAGGGGTATACGAGCAGTACTTC. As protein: CATQPGGGVYEQYF.

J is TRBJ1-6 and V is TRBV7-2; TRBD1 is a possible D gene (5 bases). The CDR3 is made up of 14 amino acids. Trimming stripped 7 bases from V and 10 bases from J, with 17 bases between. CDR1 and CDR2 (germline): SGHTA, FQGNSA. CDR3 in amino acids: CASTSGGDPSPLHF. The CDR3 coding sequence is TGTGCCAGCACCTCCGGTGGGGACCCATCACCCCTCCACTTT. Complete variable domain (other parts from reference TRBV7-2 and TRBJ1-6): GAGVSQSPSNKVTEKGKDVELRCDPISGHTALYWYRQSLGQGLEFLIYFQGNSAPDKSGLPSDRFSAERTGGSVSTLTIQRTQQEDSAVYLCASTSGGDPSPLHFGNGTRLTVT.

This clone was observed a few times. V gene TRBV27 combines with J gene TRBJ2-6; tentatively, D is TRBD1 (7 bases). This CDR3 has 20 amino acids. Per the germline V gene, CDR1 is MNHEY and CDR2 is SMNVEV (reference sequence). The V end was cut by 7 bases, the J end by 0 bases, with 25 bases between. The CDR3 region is CASKEAAGGWGPSGANVLTF. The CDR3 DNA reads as TGTGCCAGCAAGGAGGCGGCAGGGGGGTGGGGACCCTCTGGGGCCAACGTCCTGACTTTC.